This TCR beta chain is drawn from a study of blood T cell repertoires in COVID-19 (dated by TCRdb to about 2020). Broadly, across the study: Samples covering the acute and convalescent phases of COVID-19 were provided by collaborators in the United States, Italy and Spain. Where available, HLA class I and class II types were obtained from metadata supplied by the sample provider rather than from assay-based typing. The material from the prospective study consisted of cDNA or gDNA derived from T cells, B-cell-depleted T cells, or PBMCs. The samples were drawn from two sources: the first 160 participants of the ongoing ImmuneRACE study, and 950 to 1,500 subjects contributed by 6 global collaborators. The dataset comprised deeply sampled blood TCRbeta repertoires from subjects exposed to, actively infected with, or recovered from COVID-19. The repertoires were released in a freely available public database intended as a resource for research on the immune response to SARS-CoV-2. A de-identified subject ID, COVID-19 status, age in years and sex were almost always included in the sample metadata.

Concerning this clone itself: It lacks a known antigen. No base qualities exist here, and no much larger clone lies one base off it.

Study-wide conclusions, independent of this receptor: Clinical and demographic metadata were provided uncurated, with the amount varying by source and participant.

The immunoSEQ Assay, a bias-controlled multiplex PCR, was used to amplify TCRbeta CDR3 regions from genomic DNA. Turning to the authors' computational methods: The number of nucleated cells in each sample was estimated by amplification of reference gene primers within the assay. To quantify the absolute abundance of each unique TCRbeta CDR3 rearrangement, sequence reads were collapsed and filtered. Productive Simpson clonality was computed per sample as the square root of Simpson's diversity index over productive rearrangements. In TCRdb, the immuneACCESS table is reduced to in-frame sequences with V and J assigned. These tables do not hold every clone; where another copy was compared, an unresolved V gene accounts for under half, and the others remain unexplained. For V, J and clone size, that table is used; D and trimming come from the DNA. Within this sample are 200,000 to 250,000 clones, with nearly 90% of them counted one time only. The top ten constitute 10% to 15% of the sample.

Samples from volunteer blood donors who had recovered from COVID-19 were contributed by a second Seattle source. Collaborating institutions collected whole blood in K2EDTA tubes following their own protocols. For TCRbeta analysis, collaborators shipped samples as frozen whole blood, isolated PBMCs, or DNA extracted from either of those sample types. From cysteine to phenylalanine, the CDR3 is 16 amino acids long. The DNA shown is the 48-base CDR3, in frame from base 1. Per the germline V gene (reference sequence), SGHKS is the CDR1 and YYEKEE is the CDR2. Compared with germline, V lacks 4 bases and J lacks 6 bases; bases without a gene match: 13.

The rearrangement combines TRBV5-5 with TRBJ1-2, with TRBD1 identical over 9 junction bases. The material sequenced was peripheral blood. This receptor was identified in a woman aged 18-30 years who had recovered from COVID-19. At the DNA level, the sequence is TGTGCCAGCAGCCCAAGGACAGGGGTAATATTCGATGGCTACACCTTC. Its protein reads: CASSPRTGVIFDGYTF.